Listed below are T cell receptor beta chains from one sample, sequenced in a study of STAT5B mutations in CD4+ large granular lymphocyte leukemia. Libraries were prepared by immunoSEQ multiplex PCR; TCRdb keeps only in-frame clonotypes and omits some of them. The profile shows tens of thousands of clones, roughly 77% of them singletons. The sequenced sample consisted of CD4+ T cells from blood buffy coats. The receptors were gathered from a human donor in good health. Both conserved end residues are part of each CDR3. The D gene is left open where the match is weak. Clone size is shown for a subset of rows, as once, few, many or a class of expanded clone.

v_gene	abundance	d_gene	j_gene	CDR3nt	CDR3aa
TRBV6-1	.	.	TRBJ1-2	TGTGCCAGCAGTGAAGGTGCACTCTATGGCTACACCTTC	CASSEGALYGYTF
TRBV11-2	.	.	TRBJ1-3	TGTGCCAGCAGCTTTGACAGCTCTGGAAACACCATATATTTT	CASSFDSSGNTIYF
TRBV6-5	.	.	TRBJ1-5	TGTGCCAGCGGACGGCGTCAGCCCCAGCATTTT	CASGRRQPQHF
TRBV19	.	.	TRBJ2-1	TGTGCCAGTACTGTGACTGCGGCAGCGCCCTACAATGAGCAGTTCTTC	CASTVTAAAPYNEQFF
TRBV5-1	.	TRBD1	TRBJ2-7	TGCGCCAGCAAACTGGGACAGGGGATGGACGAGCAGTACTTC	CASKLGQGMDEQYF
TRBV7-2	.	.	TRBJ2-7	TGTGCCAGCAGCTTTAGACAGACCTACGAGCAGTACTTC	CASSFRQTYEQYF
TRBV7-2	.	.	TRBJ2-2	TGTGCCAGCAGTCAGCAGGGCGGGACCACCGGGGAGCTGTTTTTT	CASSQQGGTTGELFF
TRBV9	.	TRBD2	TRBJ2-1	TGTGCCAGCAGCGTAGCTTTTCAATTGGGGAGGGGCTCCAATGAGCAGTTCTTC	CASSVAFQLGRGSNEQFF
TRBV18	.	.	TRBJ2-7	TGTGCCAGCTCACCGGTGGCAGCCTCCTACGAGCAGTACTTC	CASSPVAASYEQYF
TRBV2	.	TRBD2	TRBJ2-1	TGTGCCAGCAGCGTACCACTTTCCGGGACTAGCGGGAGGGCCTACAATGAGCAGTTCTTC	CASSVPLSGTSGRAYNEQFF
TRBV14	.	TRBD1	TRBJ2-1	TGTGCCAGCAGCCAAGCGGACAGGGGACAGTTCTTC	CASSQADRGQFF
TRBV4-3	.	.	TRBJ2-4	TGCGCCAGCAGCCACCAACGTGGGCAGTCGGGAAGGGACATTCAGTACTTC	CASSHQRGQSGRDIQYF
TRBV2	.	.	TRBJ2-1	TGTGCCAGCAGTGTCCTCCGGGGGCTGTCGGCGCAGTTCTTC	CASSVLRGLSAQFF
TRBV6-1	medium-sized	.	TRBJ1-6	TGTGCCAGCAGTGCGGGGCCCTATAATTCACCCCTCCACTTT	CASSAGPYNSPLHF
TRBV2	.	TRBD2	TRBJ2-7	TGTGCCAGCAATGATCCGGGACTAACCAACCCAGTCTACGAGCAGTACTTC	CASNDPGLTNPVYEQYF
TRBV6-6	.	.	TRBJ2-7	TGTGCCAGCAGTTCGCCCTACGAGCAGTACTTC	CASSSPYEQYF
TRBV14	few	.	TRBJ1-5	TGTGCCAGCAGCCAAGCCAGGGGTGAGCCCCAGCATTTT	CASSQARGEPQHF
TRBV4-3	.	.	TRBJ2-1	TGCGCCAGCAGCCAAGAGGGCAGGGGCGCTTACAATGAGCAGTTCTTC	CASSQEGRGAYNEQFF
TRBV7-2	.	TRBD2	TRBJ2-7	TGTGCCAGCAGCGACCGACTAGCGGGAGGTCCGATGGCCGAGCAGTACTTC	CASSDRLAGGPMAEQYF
TRBV5-1	.	.	TRBJ2-7	TGCGCCAGCGGGAGGGGGTCCTACGAGCAGTACTTC	CASGRGSYEQYF
TRBV5-1	few	TRBD2	TRBJ2-2	TGCGCCAGCAGCTTCCGGACTAGCCGGGGCGGGGAGCTGTTTTTT	CASSFRTSRGGELFF
TRBV29-1	.	TRBD1	TRBJ2-7	TGCAGCGCCTCCGGGACAGCCTCCTACGAGCAGTACTTC	CSASGTASYEQYF
TRBV5-5	.	.	TRBJ1-4	TGTGCCAGCAGCTTTCGAGGCCTTAATGAAAAACTGTTTTTT	CASSFRGLNEKLFF
TRBV30	.	.	TRBJ2-3	TGTGCCTGGAGTGTAGGGTTTTCGGGGGGCACAGATACGCAGTATTTT	CAWSVGFSGGTDTQYF
TRBV7-9	.	.	TRBJ1-1	TGTGCCAGCAGCTTAGCGCGTGGGGAGGGGAGAGGGACTGAAGCTTTCTTT	CASSLARGEGRGTEAFF
TRBV4-3	.	TRBD2	TRBJ2-3	TGCGCCAGCAGCCACGGGGAGGGCCTCGGCACAGATACGCAGTATTTT	CASSHGEGLGTDTQYF
TRBV29-1	.	TRBD1	TRBJ2-3	TGCAGCGCCGAACAGGGGGCTAGCACAGATACGCAGTATTTT	CSAEQGASTDTQYF
TRBV28	.	.	TRBJ2-1	TGTGCCAGCAGTCTAACGGCGCGGTCGGATGAGCAGTTCTTC	CASSLTARSDEQFF